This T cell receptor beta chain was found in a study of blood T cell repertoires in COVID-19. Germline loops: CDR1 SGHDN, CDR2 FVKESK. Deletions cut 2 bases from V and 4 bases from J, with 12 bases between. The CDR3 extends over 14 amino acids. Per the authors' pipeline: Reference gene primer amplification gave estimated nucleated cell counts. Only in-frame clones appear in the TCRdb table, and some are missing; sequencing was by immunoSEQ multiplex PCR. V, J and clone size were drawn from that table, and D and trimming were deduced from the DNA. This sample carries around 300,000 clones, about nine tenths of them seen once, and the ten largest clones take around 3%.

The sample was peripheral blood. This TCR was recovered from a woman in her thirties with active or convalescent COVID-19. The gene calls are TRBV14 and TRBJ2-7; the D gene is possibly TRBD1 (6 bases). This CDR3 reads CASSQPGESYEQYF. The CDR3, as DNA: TGTGCCAGCAGCCAACCAGGGGAATCATACGAGCAGTACTTC.